This T cell receptor beta chain is drawn from a study of cytotoxic CD8 clonotypes in ibrutinib-treated CLL. Whole-study findings and limits: Clonality rose at ibrutinib response, held steady in sustained remission, and fell toward baseline at progression. In comparison with age-matched healthy donors, baseline clonality was higher and tracked circulating CD8+ T-cell counts. Collection times varied between progressing and sustained-remission patients.

The V segment lost 7 bases and the J segment 0 bases; nucleotides outside the gene matches: 6. CDR1 is SNHLY, CDR2 FYNNEI, per germline. This CDR3 region has 15 residues. Only a few counts were recorded for this clone. The antigen is unknown. The table came from immunoSEQ multiplex PCR; TCRdb's copy has only in-frame clones and leaves some out. The data contain 250,000 to 350,000 clones, around 76% of them singletons. The chain recombines TRBV2 with TRBJ1-5; 7 bases fit TRBD1. Sequencing was performed on PBMCs, taken at disease progression, from a patient treated with ibrutinib. This TCR was sampled from a human donor with chronic lymphocytic leukemia. The CDR3 sequence: CASNTGADSNQPQHF. CDR3 nucleotide sequence: TGTGCCAGCAACACAGGGGCCGATAGCAATCAGCCCCAGCATTTT.